The entry below gives a single TCR beta chain sequence along with its context. Antigen: not known. After constant-region reverse-primer amplification, full-length variable regions underwent semi-nested PCR with Nested Universal Primer A. Via MiXCR, TCRdb re-called the 5' RACE reads, giving one row per CDR3 protein. The top ten hold 2.5% to 3% of the sample, which has about 40,000 distinct CDR3 sequences, approximately 17% seen once. Naive CD4+ cells had CD25+ Tregs removed. Study-level results: Tumor memory CD4+ T cell TCR gene usage was found to cluster with blood and lymph node memory CD4+ cells and with lymph node naive CD4+ cells. Tumor Tregs overlapped most with tumor, then blood, naive CD4+ cells.

V shed 1 base and J shed 8 bases, with 14 bases lying between them. The CDR3 consists of 14 residues. The germline CDR1 and CDR2 sequences are LGHNA and YNFKEQ. The source of this sequence is a female donor with breast cancer. The rearrangement links TRBV4-2 to TRBJ1-1, with D maybe TRBD1 (6 bases). Sequences were obtained from naive CD4+ T cells sorted from a lymph node. Sample subset: naive CD4+ T cells, CD4+CD45RA+CD25-. CDR3 in amino acids: CASSQGPPGAEAFF. The CDR3 nucleotides are TGTGCCAGCAGCCAAGGCCCGCCGGGGGCAGAAGCTTTCTTT.